Reported below is one T cell receptor beta chain. The target antigen is unknown. The PCR used 60 Vbeta and 13 Jbeta primers. Libraries were prepared by immunoSEQ multiplex PCR; TCRdb keeps only in-frame clonotypes and omits some of them. The sample records more than 95,000 clones, 75% to 85% being singletons. The record originates from a study of cytomegalovirus exposure and HLA in healthy donors. The study, taken as a whole, reports: For most TCR beta V segments, an earlier analysis put the productive rate at about 87% or about 30% of the time.

This sequence originates from a man aged 25 to 40 in good health and CMV-seropositive. Specimen: PBMCs.

The CDR3 bases are TGCAGCTTCCTCCATACAGCCACCCTTGAGCAGTACTTC. Translation: CSFLHTATLEQYF. The chain joins TRBV29-1 to TRBJ2-7, with D hard to call. The CDR3 has 13 residues. Per the germline V gene, CDR1 is SQVTM and CDR2 is ANQGSEA. Trimming stripped 8 bases from V and 7 bases from J, with 21 bases between.